These T cell receptor beta chains were read from a single sample in a study of early T cells in non-severe SARS-CoV-2 infection. TCRdb itself ran the 5' RACE reads through MiXCR, one entry per CDR3 protein. Among tens of thousands of distinct CDR3 sequences listed, about 5% were seen once. The sample here was whole blood, taken at baseline. The receptors here all came from an adult who was a healthcare worker with PCR-confirmed SARS-CoV-2 infection or an uninfected control (not recorded which). Each CDR3 is given without its conserved first and last residue. Each record gives: CDR3 protein, V gene, D gene, J gene. A D gene is named only where the DNA matches it firmly.

ASSLSNRNTEAF | TRBV28 | NA | TRBJ1-1
SAQPQYSRSTDTQY | TRBV20-1 | NA | TRBJ2-3
ASSLILETNIQY | TRBV12-3/TRBV12-4 | NA | TRBJ2-4
ASSLNGGPYSNQPQH | TRBV5-1 | NA | TRBJ1-5
SAIARGYNEQF | TRBV20-1 | NA | TRBJ2-1
ASSPGLASGLRDEQY | TRBV6-5 | TRBD2 | TRBJ2-7
ASSQDRVWQQSSYEQY | TRBV14 | NA | TRBJ2-7
ATSRRKGVSDTQY | TRBV15 | NA | TRBJ2-3
SAGQGWGTGELF | TRBV29-1 | TRBD1 | TRBJ2-2
ASSPPMGTYGYT | TRBV7-3 | NA | TRBJ1-2
ASSQGNGGASGANVLT | TRBV4-1 | NA | TRBJ2-6
SAATRTTDTQY | TRBV20-1 | NA | TRBJ2-3
ASSEAWGGAYGYT | TRBV6-1 | NA | TRBJ1-2
ASSTTVNTEAF | TRBV6-6 | NA | TRBJ1-1
SATGNYGYT | TRBV20-1 | TRBD1 | TRBJ1-2
SVGPGQVNTEAF | TRBV29-1 | TRBD1 | TRBJ1-1